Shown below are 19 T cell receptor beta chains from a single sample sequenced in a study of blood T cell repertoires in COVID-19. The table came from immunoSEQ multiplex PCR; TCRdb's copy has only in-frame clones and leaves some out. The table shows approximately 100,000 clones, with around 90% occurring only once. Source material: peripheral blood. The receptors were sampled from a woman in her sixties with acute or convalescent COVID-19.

CDR3 DNA: TGTGCCAGCAGCTTAGAGCCAGCGGGCCCCTCTGGGGCCAACGTCCTGACTTTC. This translates into CASSLEPAGPSGANVLTF. The chain has TRBV7-9 and TRBJ2-6; tentatively, D is TRBD2 (6 bases). Looked up from germline, CDR1 is SEHNR and CDR2 is FQNEAQ (reference sequence). The germline V and J ends were trimmed by 1 base and 0 bases, with 13 bases remaining between them. CDR3 length: 18 residues.

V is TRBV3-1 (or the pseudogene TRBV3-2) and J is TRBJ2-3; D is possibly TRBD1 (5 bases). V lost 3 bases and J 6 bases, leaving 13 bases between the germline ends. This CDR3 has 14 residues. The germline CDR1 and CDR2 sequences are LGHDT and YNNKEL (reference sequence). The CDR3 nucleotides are TGTGCCAGCAGCCATGGCAGGGAATCGGATACGCAGTATTTT. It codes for CASSHGRESDTQYF.

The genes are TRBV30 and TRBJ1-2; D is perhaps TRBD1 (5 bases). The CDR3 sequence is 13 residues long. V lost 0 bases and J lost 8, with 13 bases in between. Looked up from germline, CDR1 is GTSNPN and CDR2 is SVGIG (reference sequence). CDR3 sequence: CAWSVQAGEGYTF. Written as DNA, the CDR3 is TGTGCCTGGAGTGTACAAGCGGGGGAGGGCTACACCTTC.

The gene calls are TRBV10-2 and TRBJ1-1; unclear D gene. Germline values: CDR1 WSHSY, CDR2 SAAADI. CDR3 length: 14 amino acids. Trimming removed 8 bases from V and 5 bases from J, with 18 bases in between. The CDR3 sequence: CASRLSGEGTEAFF. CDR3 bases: TGCGCCAGCCGTCTTTCCGGGGAAGGGACTGAAGCTTTCTTT.

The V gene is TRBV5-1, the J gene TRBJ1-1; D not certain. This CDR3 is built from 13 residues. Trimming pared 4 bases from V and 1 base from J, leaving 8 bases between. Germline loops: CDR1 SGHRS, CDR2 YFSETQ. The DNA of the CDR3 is TGCGCCAGCAGCCATGCACAGAACACTGAAGCTTTCTTT. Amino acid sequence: CASSHAQNTEAFF.

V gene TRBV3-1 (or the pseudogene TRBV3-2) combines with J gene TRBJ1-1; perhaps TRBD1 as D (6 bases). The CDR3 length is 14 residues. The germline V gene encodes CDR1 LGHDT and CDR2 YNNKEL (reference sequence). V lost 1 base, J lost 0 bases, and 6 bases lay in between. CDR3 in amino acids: CASSQAGVNTEAFF. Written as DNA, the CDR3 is TGTGCCAGCAGCCAAGCAGGGGTGAACACTGAAGCTTTCTTT.

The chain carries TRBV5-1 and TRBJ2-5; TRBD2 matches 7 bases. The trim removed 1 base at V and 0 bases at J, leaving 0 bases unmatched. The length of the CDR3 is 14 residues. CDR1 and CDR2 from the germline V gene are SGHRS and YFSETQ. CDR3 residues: CASSLSGDQETQYF. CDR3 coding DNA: TGCGCCAGCAGCTTGAGCGGGGACCAAGAGACCCAGTACTTC. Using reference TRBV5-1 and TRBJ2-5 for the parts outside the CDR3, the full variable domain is KAGVTQTPRYLIKTRGQQVTLSCSPISGHRSVSWYQQTPGQGLQFLFEYFSETQRNKGNFPGRFSGRQFSNSRSEMNVSTLELGDSALYLCASSLSGDQETQYFGPGTRLLVL.

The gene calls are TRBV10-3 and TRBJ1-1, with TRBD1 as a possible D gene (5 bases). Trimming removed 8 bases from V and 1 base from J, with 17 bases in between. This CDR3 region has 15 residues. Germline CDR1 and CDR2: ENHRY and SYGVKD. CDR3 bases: TGTGCCATCCGGGACTCCGGCGAATCGAACACTGAAGCTTTCTTT. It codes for CAIRDSGESNTEAFF.

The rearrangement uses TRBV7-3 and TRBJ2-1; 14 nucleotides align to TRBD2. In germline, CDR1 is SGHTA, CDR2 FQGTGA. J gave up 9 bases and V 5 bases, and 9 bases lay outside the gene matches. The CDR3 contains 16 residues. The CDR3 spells CASSLHGTSGSGEQFF. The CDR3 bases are TGTGCCAGCAGCCTACATGGGACTAGCGGGAGTGGTGAGCAGTTCTTC.

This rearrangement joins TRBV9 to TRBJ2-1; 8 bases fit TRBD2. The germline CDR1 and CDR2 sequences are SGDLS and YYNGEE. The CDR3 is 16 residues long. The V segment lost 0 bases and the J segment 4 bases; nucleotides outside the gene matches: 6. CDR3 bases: TGTGCCAGCAGCGTAGGTGCGCGGGAGGTATACAATGAGCAGTTCTTC. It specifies CASSVGAREVYNEQFF.

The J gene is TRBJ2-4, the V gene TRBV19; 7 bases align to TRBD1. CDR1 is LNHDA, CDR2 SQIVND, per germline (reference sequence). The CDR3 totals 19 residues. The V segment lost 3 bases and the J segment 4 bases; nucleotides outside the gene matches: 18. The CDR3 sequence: CASSMRGPGAGKGKNIQYF. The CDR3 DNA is TGTGCCAGTAGTATGAGGGGGCCCGGGGCAGGAAAGGGAAAAAACATTCAGTACTTC.

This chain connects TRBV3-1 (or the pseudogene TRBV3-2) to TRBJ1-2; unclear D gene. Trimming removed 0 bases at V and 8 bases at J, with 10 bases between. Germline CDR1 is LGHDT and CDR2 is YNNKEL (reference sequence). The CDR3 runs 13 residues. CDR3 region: CASSQDRRGGYTF. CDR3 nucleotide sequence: TGTGCCAGCAGCCAAGATCGTCGAGGAGGCTACACCTTC.

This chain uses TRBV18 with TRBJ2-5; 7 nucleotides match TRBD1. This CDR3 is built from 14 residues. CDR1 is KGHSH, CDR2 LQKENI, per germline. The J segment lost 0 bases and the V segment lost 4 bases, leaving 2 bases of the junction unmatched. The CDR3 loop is CASSRGTDQETQYF. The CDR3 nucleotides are TGTGCCAGCTCACGAGGGACAGACCAAGAGACCCAGTACTTC.

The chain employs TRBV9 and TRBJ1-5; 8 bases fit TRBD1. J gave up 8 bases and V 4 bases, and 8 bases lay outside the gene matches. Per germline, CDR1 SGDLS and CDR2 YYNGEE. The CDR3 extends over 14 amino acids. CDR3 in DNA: TGTGCCAGCAGCCCCTCCCCAGGGGGCGAGCCCCAGCATTTT. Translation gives CASSPSPGGEPQHF.

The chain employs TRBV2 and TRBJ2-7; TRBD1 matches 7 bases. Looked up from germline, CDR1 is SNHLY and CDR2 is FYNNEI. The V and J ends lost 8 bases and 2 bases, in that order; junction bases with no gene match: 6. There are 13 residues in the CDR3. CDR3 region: CASRQGLAYEQYF. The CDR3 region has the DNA TGTGCCAGCCGACAGGGCCTGGCCTACGAGCAGTACTTC.

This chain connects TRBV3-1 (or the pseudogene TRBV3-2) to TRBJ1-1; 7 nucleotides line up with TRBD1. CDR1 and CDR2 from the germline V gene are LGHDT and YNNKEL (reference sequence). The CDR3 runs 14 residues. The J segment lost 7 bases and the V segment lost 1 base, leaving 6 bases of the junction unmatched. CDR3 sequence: CASSQVRQGGEAFF. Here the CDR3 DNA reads TGTGCCAGCAGCCAAGTTAGACAGGGCGGTGAAGCTTTCTTT.

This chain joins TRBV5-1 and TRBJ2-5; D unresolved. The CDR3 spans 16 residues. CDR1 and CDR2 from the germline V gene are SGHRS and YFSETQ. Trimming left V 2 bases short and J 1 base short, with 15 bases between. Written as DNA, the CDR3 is TGCGCCAGCAGCTTCGGAGCGCGGCAGCCCCAAGAGACCCAGTACTTC. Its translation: CASSFGARQPQETQYF.

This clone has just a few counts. CDR3 nucleotide sequence: TGTGCCAGCAGTTACTCGGGCAGAACAGATACGCAGTATTTT. This gives the protein CASSYSGRTDTQYF. The chain employs TRBV6-6 and TRBJ2-3; D gene unclear. This CDR3 is built from 14 residues. CDR1 MNHNY and CDR2 SVGAGI come from the germline V gene (reference sequence). The V end lost 0 bases, the J end lost 3 bases, and 7 bases lay between the germline ends.

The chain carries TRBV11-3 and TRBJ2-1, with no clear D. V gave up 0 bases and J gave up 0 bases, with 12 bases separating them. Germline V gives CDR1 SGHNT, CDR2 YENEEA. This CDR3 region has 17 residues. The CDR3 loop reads CASSLDSPRSSYNEQFF. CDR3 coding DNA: TGTGCCAGCAGCTTAGATTCCCCCCGGAGCTCCTACAATGAGCAGTTCTTC.